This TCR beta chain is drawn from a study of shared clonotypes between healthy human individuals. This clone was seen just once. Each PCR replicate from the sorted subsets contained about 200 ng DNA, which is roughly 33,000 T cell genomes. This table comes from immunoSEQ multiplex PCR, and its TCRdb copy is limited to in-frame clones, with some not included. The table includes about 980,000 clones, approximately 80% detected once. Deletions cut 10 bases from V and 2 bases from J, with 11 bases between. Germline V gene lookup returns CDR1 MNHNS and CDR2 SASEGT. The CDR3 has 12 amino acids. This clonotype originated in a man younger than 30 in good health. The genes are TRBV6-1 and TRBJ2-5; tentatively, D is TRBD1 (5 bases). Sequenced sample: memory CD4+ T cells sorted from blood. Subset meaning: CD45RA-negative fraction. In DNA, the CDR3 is TGTGCCACCCAACAGGATCAAGAGACCCAGTACTTC. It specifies CATQQDQETQYF.